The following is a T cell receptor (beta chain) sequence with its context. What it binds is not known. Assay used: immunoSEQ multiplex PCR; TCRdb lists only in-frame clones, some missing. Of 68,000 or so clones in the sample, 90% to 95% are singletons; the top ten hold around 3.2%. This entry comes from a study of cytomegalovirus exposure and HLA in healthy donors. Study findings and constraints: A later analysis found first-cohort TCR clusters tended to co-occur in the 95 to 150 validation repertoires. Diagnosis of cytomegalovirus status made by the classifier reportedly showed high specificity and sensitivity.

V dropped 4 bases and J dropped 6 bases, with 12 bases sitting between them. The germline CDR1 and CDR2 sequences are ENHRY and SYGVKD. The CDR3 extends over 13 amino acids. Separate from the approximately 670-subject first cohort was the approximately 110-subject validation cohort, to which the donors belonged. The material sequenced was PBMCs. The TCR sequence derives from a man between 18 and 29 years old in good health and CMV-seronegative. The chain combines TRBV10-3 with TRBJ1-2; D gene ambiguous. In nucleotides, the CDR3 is TGTGCCATCAGTGGAAGCGAAGTGGATGGCTACACCTTC. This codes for CAISGSEVDGYTF.